The T cell receptor (beta chain) under discussion was sequenced for a study of T cell responses to AZD1222 COVID-19 vaccine. Clones were sequenced by immunoSEQ multiplex PCR, and TCRdb holds only the in-frame ones, with some missing. The repertoire holds 75,000 to 85,000 clones, with more than 90% as singletons. Findings and caveats of the study: Just six AZD1222 recipients were seropositive at baseline.

Concerning this clone itself: Its antigen is not known.

The germline gives CDR1 MNHEY, CDR2 SMNVEV (reference sequence). This CDR3 comprises 16 residues. J was trimmed by 1 base and V by 4 bases; bases with no gene match: 3. The receptor comes from an adult in good health. The sample consisted of peripheral blood, taken on day 0 of AZD1222 vaccination. This chain joins TRBV27 and TRBJ2-1, with 11 nucleotides matching TRBD1. CDR3 protein: CASSSRDRGSYNEQFF. CDR3 in DNA: TGTGCCAGCAGTTCCCGGGACAGGGGGTCCTACAATGAGCAGTTCTTC.